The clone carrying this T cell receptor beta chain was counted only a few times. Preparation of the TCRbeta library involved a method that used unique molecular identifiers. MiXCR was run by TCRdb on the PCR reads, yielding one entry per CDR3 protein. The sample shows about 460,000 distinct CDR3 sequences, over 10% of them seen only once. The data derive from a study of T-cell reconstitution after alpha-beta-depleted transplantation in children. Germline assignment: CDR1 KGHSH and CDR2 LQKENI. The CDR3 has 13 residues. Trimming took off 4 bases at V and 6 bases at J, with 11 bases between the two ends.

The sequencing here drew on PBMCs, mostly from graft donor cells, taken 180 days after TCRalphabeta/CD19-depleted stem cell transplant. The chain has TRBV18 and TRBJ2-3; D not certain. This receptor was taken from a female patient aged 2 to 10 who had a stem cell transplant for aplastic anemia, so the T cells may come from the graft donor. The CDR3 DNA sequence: TGTGCCAGCTCACACGGTTACCCTGATACGCAGTATTTT. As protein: CASSHGYPDTQYF.